The clone carrying this TCR beta chain was detected ten times or more. Its cognate antigen is unknown. V lost 5 bases, J lost 4 bases, and 18 bases lay in between. This CDR3 is 16 amino acids long. Germline values: CDR1 SEHNR, CDR2 FQNEAQ (reference sequence). This sample was taken from a study of Graves' ophthalmopathy and Graves' hyperthyroidism. General study findings and limits: Among thyroid clonotypes expanded above 0.001 frequency, most also appeared in blood. From stable hyperthyroidism, ophthalmopathy was separated by a 13-signature model with 85% to 90% sensitivity and approximately 84% specificity.

As the template, RNA transcripts were used to amplify TCR beta CDR3 regions. A first-round RT-PCR used HTBI primers, followed by a second-round multiplex PCR. One entry per CDR3 protein results from TCRdb running MiXCR on the multiplex PCR reads. The sample lists about 620,000 distinct CDR3 sequences, 20% to 25% occurring once. Participants with hyperthyroidism, aged 18 to 65, were newly diagnosed with under 2 months' duration. Reliance was placed on clinical symptoms, serum thyroxine, TRAb, thyroid ultrasound and orbital computed tomography for diagnosis. V usage is TRBV7-9 and J usage is TRBJ1-3; possible D gene TRBD1, 6 bases. The TCR comes from a woman aged 18 to 35 with stable Graves' hyperthyroidism. Some clones in this sample may be carry-over from other donors' samples. Sample: peripheral blood. CDR3 sequence: CASSPDLRGRGNTIYF. CDR3 nucleotides: TGTGCCAGCAGCCCGGACCTCAGGGGCCGAGGAAACACCATATATTTT.